One sample yielded the 8 T cell receptor beta chains listed below, sequenced in a study of metastatic and nonmetastatic thyroid tumors. From the PCR reads, TCRdb re-called clones with MiXCR. The sample lists about 30,000 clones, 35% occurring once. Thyroid surgery was performed in patients who had received no treatment beforehand. Sequenced sample: tumor tissue. Every receptor here comes from a female donor with papillary thyroid cancer or a benign thyroid nodule (not recorded which). Some clones in this sample may be carry-over from other donors' samples.

The rearrangement links TRBV6-2 or TRBV6-3 to TRBJ1-2; 9 nucleotides align to TRBD1. The ends lost 6 bases at V and 8 bases at J; junction bases unmatched: 4. CDR3 length equals 12 residues. Germline V lookup: CDR1 MNHEY, CDR2 SVGEGT. The CDR3 coding sequence is TGTGCCAGCAGGGGACAGGGTGGCGGCTACACCTTC. This gives the protein CASRGQGGGYTF.

As to this clone: One end of the junction fails to match germline, which may point to a read error. Within the sample, other DNA sequences also encode this same CDR3. The genes are TRBV6-5 and TRBJ2-7, with a weak D call TRBD2 (6 bases). Germline loops: CDR1 MNHEY, CDR2 SVGAGI. There are 15 residues in the CDR3. The DNA of the CDR3 is TGTGCCAGCAGTTACTCGACGGGAGATCCATACGATCAGTACTTC. It specifies CASSYSTGDPYDQYF.

The rearrangement uses TRBV4-1 and TRBJ2-7, with a tentative D call TRBD1 (6 bases). The V end lost 4 bases, the J end lost 0 bases, and 22 bases lay between the germline ends. The CDR3 totals 18 residues. The V gene's germline CDR1 is MGHRA and CDR2 YSYEKL. CDR3 loop: CASSPQGMGAGSSYEQYF. The DNA of the CDR3 is TGCGCCAGCAGCCCGCAGGGGATGGGGGCTGGGAGCTCCTACGAGCAGTACTTC.

This clone came up a few times. This chain uses TRBV19 with TRBJ2-7; TRBD1 agrees at 10 bases. Trimming cost V 4 bases and J 4 bases; bases outside gene matches: 7. The germline V gene has CDR1 LNHDA and CDR2 SQIVND (reference sequence). This CDR3 has 15 residues. This CDR3 reads CASSSMTGGFYEQYF. CDR3 DNA: TGTGCCAGTAGTAGCATGACAGGGGGCTTTTACGAGCAGTACTTC.

The V and J genes are TRBV28 and TRBJ2-7; D unresolved. The ends were cut back, 3 bases at V and 5 bases at J, with 8 bases in the middle. From germline, CDR1 is MDHEN and CDR2 SYDVKM. The CDR3 spans 12 residues. Written as DNA, the CDR3 is TGTGCCAGCAGTTTTAATCCGGACGAGCAGTACTTC. Protein product: CASSFNPDEQYF. Filled out from reference TRBV28 and TRBJ2-7, the complete variable domain reads DVKVTQSSRYLVKRTGEKVFLECVQDMDHENMFWYRQDPGLGLRLIYFSYDVKMKEKGDIPEGYSVSREKKERFSLILESASTNQTSMYLCASSFNPDEQYFGPGTRLTVT.

This clone turned up a few times. Because it lacks the conserved phenylalanine or tryptophan at the end, this CDR3 is likely a read error. It is unclear where the CDR3 begins or ends on the DNA, so no DNA is shown, and the CDR3 is as TCRdb lists it. The rearrangement uses TRBV6-1 and TRBJ1-5; TRBD1 is the table's D call, not checked against the DNA. From its first to its last residue, the CDR3 has 11 amino acids. Germline CDR1 and CDR2: MNHNS and SASEGT. This CDR3 is CASSEARGKHL.

V and J are TRBV5-4 and TRBJ2-1; 13 bases line up with TRBD2. V lost 4 bases, J lost 6 bases, and 4 bases stayed unmatched. Germline CDR1 SGHNT, CDR2 YYREEE (reference sequence). CDR3 length: 15 amino acids. CDR3 sequence (DNA): TGTGCCAGCAGCCCAACTAGCGGGAGGGGCAATGAGCAGTTCTTC. Its translation: CASSPTSGRGNEQFF.

A single count supports this clone. The chain carries TRBV18 and TRBJ1-1; 8 nucleotides align to TRBD1. Germline CDR1 KGHSH, CDR2 LQKENI. This CDR3 comprises 14 residues. J gave up 5 bases and V 3 bases, and 5 bases lay outside the gene matches. The CDR3 bases are TGTGCCAGCTCACCCGGACAGGGTGGAACTGAAGCTTTCTTT. Translating gives CASSPGQGGTEAFF.